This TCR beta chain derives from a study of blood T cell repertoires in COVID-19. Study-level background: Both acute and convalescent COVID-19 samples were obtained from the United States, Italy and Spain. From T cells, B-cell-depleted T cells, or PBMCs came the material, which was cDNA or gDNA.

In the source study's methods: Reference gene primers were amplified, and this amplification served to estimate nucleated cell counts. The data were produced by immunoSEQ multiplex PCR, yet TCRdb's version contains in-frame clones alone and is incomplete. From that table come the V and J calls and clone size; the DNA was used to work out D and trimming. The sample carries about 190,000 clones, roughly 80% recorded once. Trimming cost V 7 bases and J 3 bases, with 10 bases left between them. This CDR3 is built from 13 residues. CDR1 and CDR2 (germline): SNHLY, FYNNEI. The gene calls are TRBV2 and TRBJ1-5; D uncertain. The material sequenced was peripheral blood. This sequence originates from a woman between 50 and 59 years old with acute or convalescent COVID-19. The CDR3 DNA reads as TGTGCCAGCAAGCGGGGTATCAATCAGCCCCAGCATTTT. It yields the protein CASKRGINQPQHF.